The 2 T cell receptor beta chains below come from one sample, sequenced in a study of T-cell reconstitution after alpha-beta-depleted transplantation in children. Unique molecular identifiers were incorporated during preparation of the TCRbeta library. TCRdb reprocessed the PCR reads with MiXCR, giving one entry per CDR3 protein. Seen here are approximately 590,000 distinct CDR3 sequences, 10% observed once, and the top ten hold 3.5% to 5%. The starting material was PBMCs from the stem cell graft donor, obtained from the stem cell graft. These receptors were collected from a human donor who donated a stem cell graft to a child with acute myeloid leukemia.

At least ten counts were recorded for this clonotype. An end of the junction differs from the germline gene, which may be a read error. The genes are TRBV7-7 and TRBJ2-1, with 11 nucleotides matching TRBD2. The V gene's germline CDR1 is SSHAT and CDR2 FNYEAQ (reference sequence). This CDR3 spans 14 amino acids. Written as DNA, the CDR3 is TGTGCTAGCAGCTCGGGACTAGCGGACAATGAGCAGTTCTTC. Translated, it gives CASSSGLADNEQFF. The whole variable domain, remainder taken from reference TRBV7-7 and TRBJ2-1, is GAGVSQSPRYKVTKRGQDVTLRCDPISSHATLYWYQQALGQGPEFLTYFNYEAQPDKSGLPSDRFSAERPEGSISTLTIQRTEQRDSAMYRCASSSGLADNEQFFGPGTRLTVL.

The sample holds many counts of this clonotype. The CDR3 DNA sequence: TGTGCCAGCAGCCCCCTGAGAAGCGGAGGTACCTTAGAGACCCAGTACTTC. It specifies CASSPLRSGGTLETQYF. V gene TRBV14 combines with J gene TRBJ2-5; perhaps TRBD2 as D (5 bases). V lost 4 bases, J lost 4 bases, and 22 bases lay in between. The length of the CDR3 is 17 residues. Germline CDR1 SGHDN, CDR2 FVKESK.